This TCR beta chain was sequenced during a study of tumor-infiltrating lymphocytes in primary liver carcinoma. Unsorted bulk tissue, about 17-33 mg of it, served as the source for co-extraction of RNA and DNA. Using a constant-region primer together with ProtoScript II reverse transcriptase, TCR beta cDNA was made from about 490 ng of total RNA. Construction of TCR beta libraries relied on three successive nested multiplex PCR rounds employing slightly modified ARM-PCR. TCRdb re-derived calls from the multiplex PCR reads in MiXCR, one entry per CDR3 protein. The data show roughly 190,000 distinct CDR3 sequences, about 82% seen once. In regard to this clonotype: At one end, the junction sequence differs from germline, possibly due to a read error.

This receptor was obtained from a middle-aged man with primary liver carcinoma and hepatitis B virus infection. Input material: tumor tissue from primary liver carcinoma.

CDR3 coding DNA: TGCAGCGTCTCTCAGGGCAGGCCTGAAGTTTACTTT. Protein sequence: CSVSQGRPEVYF. This chain connects TRBV29-1 to TRBJ1-1, with D tentatively TRBD1 (5 bases). CDR3 length equals 12 residues. CDR1 SQVTM and CDR2 ANQGSEA come from the germline V gene.